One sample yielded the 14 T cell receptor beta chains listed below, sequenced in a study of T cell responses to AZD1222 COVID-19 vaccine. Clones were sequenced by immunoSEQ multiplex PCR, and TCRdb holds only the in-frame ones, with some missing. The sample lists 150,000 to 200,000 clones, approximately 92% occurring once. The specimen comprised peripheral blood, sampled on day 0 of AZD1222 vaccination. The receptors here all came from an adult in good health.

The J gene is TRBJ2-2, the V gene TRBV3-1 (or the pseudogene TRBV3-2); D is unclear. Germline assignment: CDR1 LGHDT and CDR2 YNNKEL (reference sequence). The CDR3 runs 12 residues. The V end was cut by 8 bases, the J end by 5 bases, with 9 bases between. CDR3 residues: CASLPSTGELFF. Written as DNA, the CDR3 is TGTGCCAGCCTCCCCTCAACCGGGGAGCTGTTTTTT.

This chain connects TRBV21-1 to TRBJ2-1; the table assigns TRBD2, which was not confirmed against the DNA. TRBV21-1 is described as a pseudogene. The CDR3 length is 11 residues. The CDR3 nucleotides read TGTGCCAGCAGCTTCCGGTCCCAGCAGTTCTTC. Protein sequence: CASSFRSQQFF.

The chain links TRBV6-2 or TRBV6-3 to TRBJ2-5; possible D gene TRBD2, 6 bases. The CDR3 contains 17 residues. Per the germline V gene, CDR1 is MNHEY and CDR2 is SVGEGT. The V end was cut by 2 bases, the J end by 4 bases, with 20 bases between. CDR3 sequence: CASSYRTSLTTGETQYF. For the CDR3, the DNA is TGTGCCAGCAGTTACAGAACTAGCCTTACCACAGGAGAGACCCAGTACTTC.

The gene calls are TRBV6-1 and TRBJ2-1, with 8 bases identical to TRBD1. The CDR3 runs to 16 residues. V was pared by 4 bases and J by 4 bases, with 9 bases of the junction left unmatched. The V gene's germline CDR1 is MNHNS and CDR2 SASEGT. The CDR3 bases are TGTGCCAGCAGTGCATCGACAGGGGCACCTTACAATGAGCAGTTCTTC. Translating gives CASSASTGAPYNEQFF.

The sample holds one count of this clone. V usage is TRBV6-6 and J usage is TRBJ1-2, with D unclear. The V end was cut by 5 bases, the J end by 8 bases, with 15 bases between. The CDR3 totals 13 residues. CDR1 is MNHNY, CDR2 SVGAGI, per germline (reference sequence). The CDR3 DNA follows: TGTGCCAGCAGTCCCGGGCCGAATCGAGGCTACACCTTC. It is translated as CASSPGPNRGYTF.

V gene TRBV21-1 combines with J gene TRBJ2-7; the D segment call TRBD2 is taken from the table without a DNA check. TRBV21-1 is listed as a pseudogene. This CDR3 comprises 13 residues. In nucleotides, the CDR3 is TGTGCCAGCAGGGACGGGAGCTCCTACGAGCAGTACTTC. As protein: CASRDGSSYEQYF.

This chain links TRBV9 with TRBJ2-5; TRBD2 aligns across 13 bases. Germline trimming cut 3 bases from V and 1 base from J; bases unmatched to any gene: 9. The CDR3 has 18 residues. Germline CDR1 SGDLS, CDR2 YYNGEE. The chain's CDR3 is CASSAGRLAGGSQETQYF. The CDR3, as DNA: TGTGCCAGCAGCGCGGGAAGACTAGCGGGGGGATCCCAAGAGACCCAGTACTTC.

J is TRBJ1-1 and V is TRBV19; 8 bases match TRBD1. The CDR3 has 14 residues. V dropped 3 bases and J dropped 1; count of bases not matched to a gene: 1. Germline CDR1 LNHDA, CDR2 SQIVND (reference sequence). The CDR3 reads CASSIDRGNTEAFF. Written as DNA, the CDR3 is TGTGCCAGTAGTATCGACAGGGGGAACACTGAAGCTTTCTTT.

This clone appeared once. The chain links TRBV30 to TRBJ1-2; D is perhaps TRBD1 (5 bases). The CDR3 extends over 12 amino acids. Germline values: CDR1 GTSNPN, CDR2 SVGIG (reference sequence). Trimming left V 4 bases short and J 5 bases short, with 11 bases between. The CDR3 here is CAWTGITYGYTF. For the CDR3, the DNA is TGTGCCTGGACAGGGATCACATATGGCTACACCTTC. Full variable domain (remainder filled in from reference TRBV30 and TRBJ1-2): SQTIHQWPATLVQPVGSPLSLECTVEGTSNPNLYWYRQAAGRGLQLLFYSVGIGQISSEVPQNLSASRPQDRQFILSSKKLLLSDSGFYLCAWTGITYGYTFGSGTRLTVV.

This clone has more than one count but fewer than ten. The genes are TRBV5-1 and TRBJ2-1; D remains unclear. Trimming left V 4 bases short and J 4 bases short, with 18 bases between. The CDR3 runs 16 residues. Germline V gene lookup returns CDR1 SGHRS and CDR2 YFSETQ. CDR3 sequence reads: CASSPGLGLGYNEQFF. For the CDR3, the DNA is TGCGCCAGCAGCCCCGGTTTGGGCTTGGGGTACAATGAGCAGTTCTTC.

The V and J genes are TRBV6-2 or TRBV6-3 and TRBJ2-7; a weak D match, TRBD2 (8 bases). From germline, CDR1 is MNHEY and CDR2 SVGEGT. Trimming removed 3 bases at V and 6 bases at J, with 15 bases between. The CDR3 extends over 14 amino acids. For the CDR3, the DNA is TGTGCCAGCAGTTATCGGGACAGCGGGAGCGAGCAGTACTTC. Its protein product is CASSYRDSGSEQYF.

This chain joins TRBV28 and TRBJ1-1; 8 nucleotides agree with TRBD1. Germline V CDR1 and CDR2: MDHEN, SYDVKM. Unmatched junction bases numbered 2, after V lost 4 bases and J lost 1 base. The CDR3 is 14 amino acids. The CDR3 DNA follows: TGTGCCAGCAGTTACGGGACAGGGAACACTGAAGCTTTCTTT. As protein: CASSYGTGNTEAFF.

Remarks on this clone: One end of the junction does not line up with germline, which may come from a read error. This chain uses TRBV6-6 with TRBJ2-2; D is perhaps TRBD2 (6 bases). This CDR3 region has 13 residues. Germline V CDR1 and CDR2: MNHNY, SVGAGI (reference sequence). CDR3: CASSYTLLGGLFF. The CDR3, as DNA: TGTGCCAGCAGTTACACGCTTTTGGGGGGGCTGTTTTTT.

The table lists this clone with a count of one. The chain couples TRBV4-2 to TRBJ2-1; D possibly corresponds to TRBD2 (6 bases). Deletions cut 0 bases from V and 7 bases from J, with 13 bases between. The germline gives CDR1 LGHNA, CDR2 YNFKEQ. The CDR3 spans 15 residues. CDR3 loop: CASSQDGGQMNEQFF. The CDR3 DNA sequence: TGTGCCAGCAGCCAAGATGGAGGGCAGATGAATGAGCAGTTCTTC.